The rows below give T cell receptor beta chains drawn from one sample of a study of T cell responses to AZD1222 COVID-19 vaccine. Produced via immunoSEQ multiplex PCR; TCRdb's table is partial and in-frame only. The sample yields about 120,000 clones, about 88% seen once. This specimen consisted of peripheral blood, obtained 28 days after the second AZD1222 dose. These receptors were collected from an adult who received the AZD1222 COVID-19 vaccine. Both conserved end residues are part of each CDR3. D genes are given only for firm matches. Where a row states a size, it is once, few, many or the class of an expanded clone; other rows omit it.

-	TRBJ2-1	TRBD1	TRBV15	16	CATSRGGWDRDNEQFF	TGTGCCACCAGCAGAGGCGGTTGGGACAGGGACAATGAGCAGTTCTTC
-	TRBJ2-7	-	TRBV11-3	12	CASSPGGGEQYF	TGTGCCAGCAGCCCCGGAGGGGGCGAGCAGTACTTC
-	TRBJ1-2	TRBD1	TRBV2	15	CASSVYGQGASGYTF	TGTGCCAGCAGTGTCTACGGACAGGGGGCCTCGGGCTACACCTTC
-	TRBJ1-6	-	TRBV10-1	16	CASSESSRTYNSPLHF	TGCGCCAGCAGTGAGTCGAGTAGAACCTATAATTCACCCCTCCACTTT
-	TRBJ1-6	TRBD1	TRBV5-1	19	CASSSGTGTGSSYNSPLHF	TGCGCCAGCAGCTCGGGAACCGGGACAGGTAGCTCCTATAATTCACCCCTCCACTTT
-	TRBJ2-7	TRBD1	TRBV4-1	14	CASSPTGFDYEQYF	TGCGCCAGCAGCCCGACAGGGTTCGACTACGAGCAGTACTTC
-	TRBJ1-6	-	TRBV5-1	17	CASSPKWGGENNSPLHF	TGCGCCAGCAGCCCAAAATGGGGGGGAGAGAATAATTCACCCCTCCACTTT
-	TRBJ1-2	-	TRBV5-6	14	CASSWPSLGYGYTF	TGTGCCAGCAGCTGGCCTTCGTTGGGTTATGGCTACACCTTC
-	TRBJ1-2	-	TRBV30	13	CAWSVGVTHGYTF	TGTGCCTGGAGTGTAGGGGTAACTCATGGCTACACCTTC
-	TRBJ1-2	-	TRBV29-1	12	CSVVSQALSYTF	TGCAGCGTTGTATCCCAGGCCCTGAGCTACACCTTC
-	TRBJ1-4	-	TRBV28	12	CASSLDGRKLFF	TGTGCCAGCAGTCTCGATGGCAGGAAACTGTTTTTT
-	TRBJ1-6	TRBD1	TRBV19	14	CASSTDRGRSPLHF	TGTGCCAGTAGTACGGACAGGGGGCGGTCACCCCTCCACTTT
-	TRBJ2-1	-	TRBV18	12	CASSPQHDEQFF	TGTGCCAGCTCACCACAGCACGATGAGCAGTTCTTC
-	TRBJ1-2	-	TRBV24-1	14	CATSDLRVDYGYTF	TGTGCCACCAGTGATTTAAGGGTCGACTATGGCTACACCTTC
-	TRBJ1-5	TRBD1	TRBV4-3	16	CASSQDLSGGSQPQHF	TGCGCCAGCAGCCAAGATCTGTCAGGGGGGAGTCAGCCCCAGCATTTT
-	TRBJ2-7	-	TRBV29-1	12	CSVVGSSYEQYF	TGCAGCGTTGTCGGGAGCTCCTACGAGCAGTACTTC
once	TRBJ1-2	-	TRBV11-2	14	CASSLDTSSGGYTF	TGTGCCAGCAGCTTAGACACATCCAGCGGTGGCTACACCTTC
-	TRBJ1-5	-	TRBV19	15	CASRDLSGVNQPQHF	TGTGCCAGTAGAGATCTGTCGGGGGTAAATCAGCCCCAGCATTTT
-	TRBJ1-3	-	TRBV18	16	CASSLPWTTSGNTIYF	TGTGCCAGCTCACTCCCGTGGACCACCTCTGGAAACACCATATATTTT
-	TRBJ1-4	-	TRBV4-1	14	CASSRTERAEKLFF	TGCGCCAGCAGCCGAACAGAAAGGGCTGAAAAACTGTTTTTT
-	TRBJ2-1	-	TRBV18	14	CASFMDRGNNEQFF	TGTGCCAGCTTTATGGATAGGGGAAACAATGAGCAGTTCTTC
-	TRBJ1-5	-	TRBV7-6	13	CASSLQDGQPQHF	TGTGCCAGCAGCTTACAAGATGGTCAGCCCCAGCATTTT
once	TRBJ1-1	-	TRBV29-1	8	CSDEGAFF	TGCAGCGACGAAGGAGCTTTCTTT
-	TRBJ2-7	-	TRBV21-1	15	CASSPRRSGGYEQYF	TGTGCCAGCAGCCCCCGAAGGAGCGGTGGTTACGAGCAGTACTTC
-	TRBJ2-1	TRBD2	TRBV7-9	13	CASSLWTSDEQFF	TGTGCCAGCAGCTTATGGACTAGCGATGAGCAGTTCTTC
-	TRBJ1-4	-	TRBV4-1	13	CASSQTEGEKLFF	TGCGCCAGCAGCCAGACAGAGGGGGAAAAACTGTTTTTT
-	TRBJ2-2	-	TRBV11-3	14	CASRIGGPPGELFF	TGTGCCAGCAGAATCGGGGGACCCCCCGGGGAGCTGTTTTTT
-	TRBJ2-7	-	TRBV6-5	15	CASSYSTGPVYEQYF	TGTGCCAGCAGTTATAGTACAGGGCCGGTATACGAGCAGTACTTC
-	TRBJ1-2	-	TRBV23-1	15	CASSQSGFSGYGYTF	TGCGCCAGCAGTCAATCCGGGTTTAGCGGCTATGGCTACACCTTC
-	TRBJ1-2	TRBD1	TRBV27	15	CASSLFPTGLYGYTF	TGTGCCAGCAGTTTATTCCCGACAGGGCTCTATGGCTACACCTTC
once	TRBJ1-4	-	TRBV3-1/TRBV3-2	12	CASSQNGEKLFF	TGTGCCAGCAGCCAAAATGGTGAAAAACTGTTTTTT
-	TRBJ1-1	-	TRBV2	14	CASRRWGPNTEAFF	TGTGCCAGCAGGAGGTGGGGTCCTAACACTGAAGCTTTCTTT
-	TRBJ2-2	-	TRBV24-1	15	CATSGARDRTGELFF	TGTGCCACCAGTGGTGCCCGGGACCGCACCGGGGAGCTGTTTTTT
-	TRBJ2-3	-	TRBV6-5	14	CASSYSSRSDTQYF	TGTGCCAGCAGTTACTCGTCCCGCTCAGATACGCAGTATTTT
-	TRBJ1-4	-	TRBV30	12	CAYGPGNEKLFF	TGTGCCTACGGACCTGGGAATGAAAAACTGTTTTTT
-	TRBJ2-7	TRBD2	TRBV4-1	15	CASSFTSGGAYEQYF	TGCGCCAGCAGCTTTACTAGCGGGGGGGCTTACGAGCAGTACTTC
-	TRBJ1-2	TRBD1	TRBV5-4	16	CASSLEGTGGGYGYTF	TGTGCCAGCAGCTTGGAGGGAACAGGGGGCGGCTATGGCTACACCTTC
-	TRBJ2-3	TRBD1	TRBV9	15	CASSGGQSSTDTQYF	TGTGCCAGCAGCGGGGGACAGTCTAGCACAGATACGCAGTATTTT
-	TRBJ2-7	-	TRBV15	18	CATSRDASARDRSYEQYF	TGTGCCACCAGCAGAGATGCCAGTGCCAGGGACCGATCCTACGAGCAGTACTTC
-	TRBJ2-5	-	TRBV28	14	CASSYVRGGETQYF	TGTGCCAGCAGTTACGTTAGGGGGGGAGAGACCCAGTACTTC
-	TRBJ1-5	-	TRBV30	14	CAWSVTGNNQPQHF	TGTGCCTGGAGCGTTACAGGGAACAATCAGCCCCAGCATTTT
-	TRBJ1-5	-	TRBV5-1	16	CASSFGPQGSNQPQHF	TGCGCCAGCAGCTTTGGTCCTCAGGGGAGCAATCAGCCCCAGCATTTT
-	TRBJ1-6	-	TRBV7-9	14	CASSHEGNNSPLHF	TGTGCCAGCAGCCACGAGGGTAATAATTCACCCCTCCACTTT
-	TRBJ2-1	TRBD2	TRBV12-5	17	CASGLAALAGGVDEQFF	TGTGCTAGTGGTTTGGCGGCCCTAGCGGGGGGTGTCGATGAGCAGTTCTTC
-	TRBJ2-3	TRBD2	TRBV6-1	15	CASSAAAGGVDTQYF	TGTGCCAGCAGTGCAGCAGCGGGGGGAGTAGATACGCAGTATTTT
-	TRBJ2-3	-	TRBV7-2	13	CASSPPSTDTQYF	TGTGCCAGCAGCCCCCCTAGCACAGATACGCAGTATTTT